One sample yielded the 18 T cell receptor beta chains listed below, sequenced in a study of regulatory T cells in long-lasting Graves disease. Researchers made TCR beta libraries by using iRepertoire HTBI primers and running Arm-PCR on CDR3 regions. TCRdb reprocessed the multiplex PCR reads via MiXCR and lists one record per CDR3 protein. This table holds a few hundred thousand distinct CDR3 sequences, roughly 14% found once. Time point meaning: newly diagnosed GD, antithyroid drugs for less than 3 months. Following extraction of RNA from PBMCs, that RNA was used to make the TCR library. The data also belong to a second study, concerning T cells in Graves' hyperthyroidism and ophthalmopathy.

The sequencing used peripheral blood mononuclear cells (PBMCs), collected at new diagnosis, from a patient treated with antithyroid drugs. These receptors all stem from a man aged 25-40 years with Graves disease.

Only a few counts were recorded for this clonotype. This chain uses TRBV18 with TRBJ2-1; D possibly uses TRBD1 or TRBD2 (6 bases each). V gave up 8 bases and J gave up 3 bases, with 20 bases separating them. Germline lookup yields CDR1 KGHSH and CDR2 LQKENI. CDR3 length: 16 residues. CDR3: CASPTGGGGRYNEQFF. In DNA, the CDR3 is TGTGCCAGCCCTACCGGGGGCGGTGGACGCTACAATGAGCAGTTCTTC.

This clonotype was seen at least ten times. The V gene is TRBV27, the J gene TRBJ1-5; 8 positions match TRBD1. V was pared by 5 bases and J by 2 bases, with 11 bases of the junction left unmatched. CDR1 and CDR2 from the germline V gene are MNHEY and SMNVEV (reference sequence). The CDR3 covers 17 residues. CDR3 DNA: TGTGCCAGCAGTAAAATCCCCGGGACAGGAGGCAATCAGCCCCAGCATTTT. Protein product: CASSKIPGTGGNQPQHF.

This clonotype was counted many times. The V gene is TRBV12-3 or TRBV12-4, the J gene TRBJ2-7; a possible D gene is TRBD2 (5 bases). V lost 3 bases, J lost 3 bases, and 12 bases lay in between. The CDR3 contains 14 residues. The CDR3 spells CASSLLRGFYEQYF. The DNA of the CDR3 is TGTGCCAGCAGTTTGTTACGAGGGTTCTACGAGCAGTACTTC.

This clonotype was counted at least ten times. CDR3 residues: CATSREQANTEAFF. In DNA form, the CDR3 reads TGTGCCACCAGCAGAGAACAGGCGAACACTGAAGCTTTCTTT. The V call is TRBV15, the J call TRBJ1-1, with a weak D call TRBD1 (5 bases). CDR1 and CDR2 from the germline V gene are LNHNV and YYDKDF (reference sequence). The CDR3 is 14 residues long. V was shortened by 0 bases and J by 1 base, with 6 bases between the two germline ends.

The chain recombines TRBV5-1 with TRBJ2-2, with D possibly TRBD1 on 6 matching bases. Trimming cost V 2 bases and J 1 base, with 12 bases left between them. CDR3 length: 16 residues. Germline assignment: CDR1 SGHRS and CDR2 YFSETQ. CDR3 bases: TGCGCCAGCAGCTTCAGGGGCCATCAGAACACCGGGGAGCTGTTTTTT. Protein: CASSFRGHQNTGELFF.

This clonotype was observed at least ten times. CDR3 sequence: CATSEGSGFKEELFF. The CDR3 coding sequence is TGTGCCACCAGTGAGGGGTCAGGGTTTAAGGAGGAGCTGTTTTTT. The V call is TRBV24-1, the J call TRBJ2-2, with D possibly matching TRBD1 (5 bases). The CDR3 has 15 amino acids. CDR1 and CDR2 from the germline V gene are KGHDR and SFDVKD. Trimming removed 4 bases at V and 10 bases at J, with 18 bases between.

This chain joins TRBV4-1 and TRBJ2-7; 13 bases agree with TRBD2. With V trimmed by 4 bases and J by 2 bases, 14 bases remained unmatched. Germline CDR1 MGHRA, CDR2 YSYEKL. This CDR3 is 19 amino acids long. The CDR3 nucleotides read TGCGCCAGCAGCCCCTCAAAAGGGGGCGGGACTAGCGGGACCTACGAGCAGTACTTC. Its translation is CASSPSKGGGTSGTYEQYF.

This clonotype was observed many times. The chain couples TRBV29-1 to TRBJ2-7; 10 positions agree with TRBD2. Trimming took 4 bases from V and 3 from J; bases not matched to a gene: 3. The length of the CDR3 is 13 residues. Germline V gene sequence: CDR1 SQVTM, CDR2 ANQGSEA. The chain's CDR3 is CSVVPSGSYEQYF. CDR3 DNA: TGCAGCGTTGTGCCTAGCGGGAGCTACGAGCAGTACTTC.

This clonotype appeared many times. This sequence joins TRBV20-1 and TRBJ2-7; the match to TRBD2 covers 13 bases. The CDR3 is 16 residues long. Unmatched junction bases numbered 8, after V lost 6 bases and J lost 0 bases. Germline loops: CDR1 DFQATT, CDR2 SNEGSKA (reference sequence). The CDR3 loop reads CSAHGTSGTDSYEQYF. DNA of the CDR3: TGCAGTGCCCATGGGACTAGCGGGACCGACTCCTACGAGCAGTACTTC.

This clonotype was recorded many times. This rearrangement joins TRBV27 to TRBJ2-3; 7 bases agree with TRBD1. The V gene's germline CDR1 is MNHEY and CDR2 SMNVEV (reference sequence). Trimming removed 3 bases from V and 4 bases from J; junction bases left unmatched: 4. The CDR3 spans 14 residues. The CDR3 reads CASSFEGAPDTQYF. The DNA of the CDR3 is TGTGCCAGCAGTTTCGAGGGGGCACCAGATACGCAGTATTTT.

V is TRBV18 and J is TRBJ1-3; D gene ambiguous. CDR3 length equals 15 residues. Trimming shortened V by 2 bases and J by 0 bases, and 8 bases separated the two germline ends. CDR1 and CDR2 from the germline V gene are KGHSH and LQKENI. CDR3: CASSPSTGSGNTIYF. The CDR3 nucleotides read TGTGCCAGCTCACCATCTACGGGCTCTGGAAACACCATATATTTT.

This sequence joins TRBV20-1 and TRBJ2-7; D is uncertain. The CDR3 sequence is 14 residues long. The germline V and J ends were trimmed by 0 bases and 7 bases, with 16 bases remaining between them. Germline values: CDR1 DFQATT, CDR2 SNEGSKA (reference sequence). Written as DNA, the CDR3 is TGCAGTGCTAGAGATTACGCCCTCCCCACGGAGCAGTACTTC. This sequence encodes CSARDYALPTEQYF.

The chain joins TRBV7-9 to TRBJ1-6; D is perhaps TRBD1 (5 bases). Germline V CDR1 and CDR2: SEHNR, FQNEAQ (reference sequence). The CDR3 is 14 residues long. Trimming removed 3 bases at V and 7 bases at J, with 10 bases between. The CDR3 loop reads CASSFAGLNSPLHF. The CDR3, as DNA: TGTGCCAGCAGCTTCGCAGGGTTGAATTCACCCCTCCACTTT. Supplemented by reference TRBV7-9 and TRBJ1-6, the full variable domain reads DTGVSQNPRHKITKRGQNVTFRCDPISEHNRLYWYRQTLGQGPEFLTYFQNEAQLEKSRLLSDRFSAERPKGSFSTLEIQRTEQGDSAMYLCASSFAGLNSPLHFGNGTRLTVT.

V gene TRBV20-1 combines with J gene TRBJ2-3; D is uncertain. The V gene's germline CDR1 is DFQATT and CDR2 SNEGSKA (reference sequence). V gave up 8 bases and J gave up 3 bases, with 18 bases separating them. The CDR3 runs 14 residues. The DNA of the CDR3 is TGCAGTTTACACCCCCTTTTGTGGACAGATACGCAGTATTTT. As protein: CSLHPLLWTDTQYF.

This clonotype was recorded many times. V gene TRBV29-1 combines with J gene TRBJ1-2; D unclear. This CDR3 spans 12 amino acids. Germline CDR1 SQVTM, CDR2 ANQGSEA. Trimming stripped 4 bases from V and 7 bases from J, with 13 bases between. The CDR3 nucleotides read TGCAGCGTTGGGGAACATCGAAGTGGCTACACCTTC. Amino acids: CSVGEHRSGYTF.

This clonotype has at least ten counts. The V and J genes are TRBV20-1 and TRBJ1-1; D perhaps matches TRBD1 (5 bases). The V gene's germline CDR1 is DFQATT and CDR2 SNEGSKA (reference sequence). The V end was cut by 6 bases, the J end by 1 base, with 15 bases between. The CDR3 is 14 residues long. CDR3: CSAPQTETNTEAFF. DNA of the CDR3: TGCAGTGCCCCCCAGACAGAAACGAACACTGAAGCTTTCTTT.

This clonotype was seen repeatedly, ten times or more. The chain uses TRBV20-1 and TRBJ2-1, with a tentative D call TRBD2 (6 bases). The V gene lost 6 bases and the J gene lost 0 bases, with 12 bases spanning the gap. From germline, CDR1 is DFQATT and CDR2 SNEGSKA (reference sequence). The CDR3 runs 14 residues. The CDR3: CSARDSYSYNEQFF. The CDR3 DNA follows: TGCAGTGCAAGGGACTCCTACTCCTACAATGAGCAGTTCTTC.

This clonotype has ten or more counts. This chain connects TRBV11-2 to TRBJ2-1; 10 bases line up with TRBD2. CDR3 length: 15 residues. Trimming cost V 5 bases and J 9 bases; bases outside gene matches: 10. Germline V gene data show CDR1 as SGHAT and CDR2 as FQNNGV. CDR3 nucleotide sequence: TGTGCCAGCAGCCCCGGGGTAGCGGGAGGAAGTGAGCAGTTCTTC. It codes for CASSPGVAGGSEQFF.